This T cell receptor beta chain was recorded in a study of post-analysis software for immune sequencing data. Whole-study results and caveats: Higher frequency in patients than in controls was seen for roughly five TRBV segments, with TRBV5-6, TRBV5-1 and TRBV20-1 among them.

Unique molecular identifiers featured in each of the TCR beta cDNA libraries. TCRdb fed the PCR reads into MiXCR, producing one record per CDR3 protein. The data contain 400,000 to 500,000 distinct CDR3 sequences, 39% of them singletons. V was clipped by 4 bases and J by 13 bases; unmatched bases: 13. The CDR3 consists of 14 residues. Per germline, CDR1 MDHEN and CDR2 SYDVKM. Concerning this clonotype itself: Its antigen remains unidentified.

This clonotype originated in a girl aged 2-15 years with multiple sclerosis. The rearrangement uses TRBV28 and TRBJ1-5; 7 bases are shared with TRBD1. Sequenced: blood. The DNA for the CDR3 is TGTGCCAGCAGTTCTCGCACAAAAAGGACAGGTCAGCATTTT. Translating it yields CASSSRTKRTGQHF.